These T cell receptor beta chains were read from a single sample in a study of post-analysis software for immune sequencing data. One entry per CDR3 protein results from TCRdb running MiXCR on the PCR reads. This table has approximately 690,000 distinct CDR3 sequences, 59% appearing once. The sequenced material came from blood. The source of these receptors is a girl aged 2-15 years with multiple sclerosis. The CDR3 runs from the conserved cysteine through the conserved F or W. The order of the fields is clone size, J gene, V gene, D gene, CDR3 protein, CDR3 DNA. D genes are given only for firm matches. Some rows have no size entry. The others give once, few or many, or a class for an expanded clone.

NA	TRBJ2-5	TRBV15	NA	CATSREIGQGQETQYF	TGTGCCACCAGCAGAGAAATCGGGCAGGGCCAAGAGACCCAGTACTTC
NA	TRBJ1-4	TRBV7-9	NA	CASSLPGSNNEKLFF	TGTGCCAGCAGCCTCCCGGGGAGTAATAATGAAAAACTGTTTTTT
few	TRBJ2-7	TRBV29-1	NA	CSVVEVLGGRKPSEQYF	TGCAGCGTTGTAGAGGTGTTGGGGGGGCGAAAGCCGTCCGAGCAGTACTTC
NA	TRBJ2-7	TRBV27	TRBD1	CASRRTGTGSYEQYF	TGTGCCAGCAGACGAACCGGGACAGGGAGCTACGAGCAGTACTTC
NA	TRBJ2-1	TRBV11-2	TRBD2	CASSRLAGGFSSYNEQFF	TGTGCCAGCAGCAGACTAGCGGGAGGGTTTAGCTCCTACAATGAGCAGTTCTTC
NA	TRBJ1-2	TRBV13	NA	CASSLGGMEGYTF	TGTGCCAGCAGCTTGGGCGGAATGGAAGGCTACACCTTC
NA	TRBJ1-6	TRBV6-5	TRBD1	CASSSDRGVLALHF	TGTGCCAGCAGCTCCGACAGGGGGGTTTTGGCCCTCCACTTT
once	TRBJ1-2	TRBV29-1	NA	CSVWGQANYGYTF	TGCAGCGTTTGGGGACAAGCTAACTATGGCTACACCTTC
NA	TRBJ2-5	TRBV29-1	NA	CSVDQGETQYF	TGCAGCGTTGACCAGGGCGAGACCCAGTACTTC
NA	TRBJ2-7	TRBV6-1	NA	CASSEMNSAYEQYF	TGTGCCAGCAGTGAAATGAACTCGGCCTACGAGCAGTACTTC
NA	TRBJ2-3	TRBV27	NA	CASSFTEASSTDTQYF	TGTGCCAGCAGTTTCACCGAAGCGAGTAGCACAGATACGCAGTATTTT
NA	TRBJ2-1	TRBV12-3/TRBV12-4	NA	CASSLEGGLLAYNEQFF	TGTGCCAGCAGTTTAGAGGGGGGGCTGCTCGCCTACAATGAGCAGTTCTTC
once	TRBJ2-1	TRBV3-1	TRBD2	CASNTRGALNEQFF	TGTGCCAGCAACACGCGGGGGGCGCTTAATGAGCAGTTCTTC
NA	TRBJ1-1	TRBV29-1	NA	CSLEGTTEAFF	TGCAGCCTCGAGGGGACCACTGAAGCTTTCTTT
NA	TRBJ2-7	TRBV7-9	NA	CASSEPGTSTYEQYF	TGTGCCAGCAGCGAACCCGGGACATCAACCTACGAGCAGTACTTC
NA	TRBJ1-6	TRBV27	TRBD1	CASSLQGAALHF	TGTGCCAGCAGTTTGCAGGGGGCAGCCCTCCACTTT
NA	TRBJ1-1	TRBV12-3/TRBV12-4	NA	CASSSQGWSEAFF	TGTGCCAGCAGTTCACAGGGTTGGTCTGAAGCTTTCTTT
NA	TRBJ2-7	TRBV13	TRBD1	CASSLAGGKFYEQYF	TGTGCCAGCAGCTTAGCAGGGGGCAAATTTTACGAGCAGTACTTC
few	TRBJ2-3	TRBV10-3	TRBD2	CAIFGGFTDTQYF	TGTGCCATTTTCGGGGGGTTCACAGATACGCAGTATTTT
NA	TRBJ2-2	TRBV4-1	TRBD1	CASAGTGLNTGELFF	TGCGCCAGTGCCGGGACAGGGCTTAACACCGGGGAGCTGTTTTTT
NA	TRBJ2-1	TRBV20-1	TRBD2	CSARPGQKPGLAGYNEQFF	TGCAGTGCTAGACCCGGACAGAAACCGGGACTAGCGGGGTACAATGAGCAGTTCTTC
NA	TRBJ2-7	TRBV19	NA	CASSMIGQGMWEQYF	TGTGCCAGTAGTATGATCGGCCAGGGGATGTGGGAGCAGTACTTC
NA	TRBJ2-6	TRBV20-1	NA	CSAYPPGTGANVLTF	TGCAGTGCTTACCCCCCAGGGACTGGGGCCAACGTCCTGACTTTC
NA	TRBJ2-1	TRBV7-2	TRBD1	CASSPTFGTGNYNEQFF	TGTGCCAGCAGCCCAACCTTCGGGACAGGGAATTACAATGAGCAGTTCTTC
NA	TRBJ2-5	TRBV7-2	NA	CASSGVASLDSVETQYF	TGTGCCAGCAGCGGGGTCGCTAGCCTTGACAGCGTAGAGACCCAGTACTTC
NA	TRBJ2-1	TRBV10-3	TRBD2	CAIRDGTSGSHEQFF	TGTGCCATCAGAGACGGGACTAGCGGGAGCCATGAGCAGTTCTTC
NA	TRBJ1-5	TRBV16	NA	CASSQSWGPYSNQPQHF	TGTGCCAGCAGCCAATCGTGGGGACCCTATAGCAATCAGCCCCAGCATTTT
few	TRBJ2-1	TRBV20-1	NA	CSASPGVFGEQFF	TGCAGTGCTAGTCCGGGGGTCTTCGGTGAGCAGTTCTTC
NA	TRBJ2-7	TRBV6-2/TRBV6-3	NA	CASRLGGSSSYEQYF	TGTGCCAGCAGGCTCGGGGGCTCGAGCTCCTACGAGCAGTACTTC
once	TRBJ1-2	TRBV20-1	TRBD1	CSARIVVGGGGYTF	TGCAGTGCGCGTATAGTGGTAGGGGGCGGCGGCTACACCTTC
NA	TRBJ1-1	TRBV29-1	NA	CSVEGAGVYTEAFF	TGCAGCGTTGAGGGGGCCGGGGTATACACTGAAGCTTTCTTT
NA	TRBJ2-5	TRBV12-3/TRBV12-4	NA	CASSFPSSAETQYF	TGTGCCAGCAGTTTCCCATCTAGCGCGGAGACCCAGTACTTC
NA	TRBJ2-2	TRBV4-1	NA	CASSQESRYTGELFF	TGCGCCAGCAGCCAAGAATCCAGATACACCGGGGAGCTGTTTTTT
NA	TRBJ2-3	TRBV6-1	NA	CASSDPTGPDTQYF	TGTGCCAGCAGTGACCCCACAGGACCAGATACGCAGTATTTT
few	TRBJ2-4	TRBV29-1	NA	CSVAELENIQYF	TGCAGCGTCGCCGAGTTGGAAAACATTCAGTACTTC
NA	TRBJ1-4	TRBV4-1	TRBD1	CASSQVGTDRAGEKLFF	TGCGCCAGCAGCCAAGTCGGGACCGACAGGGCCGGAGAAAAACTGTTTTTT
NA	TRBJ2-1	TRBV12-5	TRBD2	CASGGGGRGNEQFF	TGTGCTAGTGGTGGGGGCGGGAGGGGAAATGAGCAGTTCTTC
NA	TRBJ2-1	TRBV9	NA	CASSVALYNEQFF	TGTGCCAGCAGCGTCGCGCTTTACAATGAGCAGTTCTTC
few	TRBJ2-1	TRBV7-2	NA	CASSFYQQNEQFF	TGTGCCAGCAGCTTTTACCAGCAGAATGAGCAGTTCTTC
NA	TRBJ1-2	TRBV7-9	NA	CASSQDNFFNYGYTF	TGTGCCAGCAGCCAGGACAACTTTTTTAACTATGGCTACACCTTC
NA	TRBJ2-3	TRBV5-5	NA	CASSPLQYSTDTQYF	TGTGCCAGCAGCCCGCTCCAGTATAGCACAGATACGCAGTATTTT
NA	TRBJ1-5	TRBV12-3/TRBV12-4	NA	CASSRIDNQPQHF	TGTGCCAGCAGTCGAATAGATAATCAGCCCCAGCATTTT
NA	TRBJ2-7	TRBV28	NA	CASRYSFYEQYF	TGTGCCAGCAGGTACAGCTTCTACGAGCAGTACTTC
NA	TRBJ1-5	TRBV27	NA	CASSLSGDFGNQPQHF	TGTGCCAGCAGTTTATCAGGGGATTTTGGCAATCAGCCCCAGCATTTT
NA	TRBJ2-5	TRBV19	TRBD2	CASSIDWTSGVQETQYF	TGTGCCAGTAGTATAGATTGGACTAGCGGGGTACAAGAGACCCAGTACTTC
NA	TRBJ2-5	TRBV4-2	TRBD2	CASSQEETSGWYQETQYF	TGTGCCAGCAGCCAAGAGGAAACTAGCGGATGGTACCAAGAGACCCAGTACTTC